Listed below are T cell receptor beta chains from one sample, sequenced in a study of T cell clones after liver transplantation. The table came from immunoSEQ multiplex PCR; TCRdb's copy has only in-frame clones and leaves some out. This sample has some 110,000 clones, with about nine tenths found just once. This specimen was CD4+ T cells from blood, taken 12 months after liver transplant. The receptors were gathered from a human patient who received a liver transplant. These T cells may partly come from the graft donor. Each CDR3 is given with its conserved first and last residue. D genes are given only for firm matches. Size is omitted from some rows. Given values are once, few, many or a class for expanded clones.

V: TRBV5-4
D: TRBD1
J: TRBJ2-7
size: NA
DNA: TGTGCCAGCAGTTTAAGCCGGGACAGGGGAAGCCGAGGTGACGAGCAGTACTTC
CDR3: CASSLSRDRGSRGDEQYF

V: TRBV7-3
D: NA
J: TRBJ2-5
size: NA
DNA: TGTGCCAGCAGACGCACAGGGATGGCCCAGTACTTC
CDR3: CASRRTGMAQYF

V: TRBV30
D: NA
J: TRBJ1-5
size: NA
DNA: TGTGCCTGGAGTGTTTCTGGGGACCAGCCCCAGCATTTT
CDR3: CAWSVSGDQPQHF

V: TRBV10-2
D: NA
J: TRBJ2-2
size: NA
DNA: TGCGCCAGCTATGAAGGACCTTACACCGGGGAGCTGTTTTTT
CDR3: CASYEGPYTGELFF

V: TRBV11-3
D: NA
J: TRBJ1-6
size: NA
DNA: TGTGCCAGCAGCTTAGTGGACAACAATTCACCCCTCCACTTT
CDR3: CASSLVDNNSPLHF

V: TRBV29-1
D: NA
J: TRBJ1-2
size: NA
DNA: TGCAGCGTTGAATCGACGGGACCTTTGTCGAGTGGCTACACCTTC
CDR3: CSVESTGPLSSGYTF

V: TRBV7-8
D: NA
J: TRBJ1-4
size: once
DNA: TGTGCCAGCAGCTTAGTGGCGGGACGCGAAAAACTGTTTTTT
CDR3: CASSLVAGREKLFF

V: TRBV2
D: NA
J: TRBJ1-2
size: NA
DNA: TGTGCCAGTCGGGGTGGCCAGCTCTATGGCTACACCTTC
CDR3: CASRGGQLYGYTF

V: TRBV25-1
D: NA
J: TRBJ2-2
size: NA
DNA: TGTGCCAGCAGCAGAGGGTCCCTGAACACCGGGGAGCTGTTTTTT
CDR3: CASSRGSLNTGELFF

V: TRBV2
D: NA
J: TRBJ1-3
size: NA
DNA: TGTGCCAGCAGTTACACCCTACCCGGAAACACCATATATTTT
CDR3: CASSYTLPGNTIYF

V: TRBV5-1
D: NA
J: TRBJ2-5
size: NA
DNA: TGCGCCAGCAGCGCGGGACCGACCCAAGAGACCCAGTACTTC
CDR3: CASSAGPTQETQYF

V: TRBV11-3
D: NA
J: TRBJ2-5
size: NA
DNA: TGTGCCAGCGGTACTAGCAGCCAAGAGACCCAGTACTTC
CDR3: CASGTSSQETQYF

V: TRBV30
D: NA
J: TRBJ2-7
size: NA
DNA: TGTGCCTGGAGCGACATCTACGAGCAGTACTTC
CDR3: CAWSDIYEQYF

V: TRBV2
D: TRBD1
J: TRBJ1-1
size: NA
DNA: TGTGCCAGCAGACCTTCGACAGGGGTAAATGAAGCTTTCTTT
CDR3: CASRPSTGVNEAFF

V: TRBV7-3
D: TRBD1
J: TRBJ2-7
size: once
DNA: TGTGCCAGCAGCTCACGACAGGGAACCGAGCAGTACTTC
CDR3: CASSSRQGTEQYF

V: TRBV7-2
D: NA
J: TRBJ2-2
size: NA
DNA: TGTGCCAGCAGCTTAAAACTGGGAGCCGACACCGGGGAGCTGTTTTTT
CDR3: CASSLKLGADTGELFF

V: TRBV25-1
D: NA
J: TRBJ2-3
size: NA
DNA: TGTGCCAGCAGTATGCCGGGGTCTACGGGGACAGATACGCAGTATTTT
CDR3: CASSMPGSTGTDTQYF

V: TRBV9
D: TRBD2
J: TRBJ2-1
size: NA
DNA: TGTGCCAGCAGCGTAGCCCCCGGGGGCGGGAGGGCCCTCAGCTCCTACAATGAGCAGTTCTTC
CDR3: CASSVAPGGGRALSSYNEQFF

V: TRBV11-3
D: NA
J: TRBJ2-1
size: NA
DNA: TGTGCCAGCAGCTTAGAGAAACGGTCTTGGCGGGGCAATGAGCAGTTCTTC
CDR3: CASSLEKRSWRGNEQFF

V: TRBV15
D: NA
J: TRBJ2-3
size: NA
DNA: TGTGCCACCAGCAGAGATTACGATACGCAGTATTTT
CDR3: CATSRDYDTQYF

V: TRBV7-6
D: NA
J: TRBJ1-5
size: NA
DNA: TGTGCCAGCAGCTTGGGGACGGATCCGATGTCGGCCCAGCATTTT
CDR3: CASSLGTDPMSAQHF

V: TRBV2
D: TRBD1
J: TRBJ1-5
size: NA
DNA: TGTGCCAGCAGTGAGGGGCAGGGGGAACAGCCCCAGCATTTT
CDR3: CASSEGQGEQPQHF

V: TRBV19
D: TRBD1
J: TRBJ1-2
size: NA
DNA: TGTGCCAGTAGTATTGGGGTCGGGACAGGGTATGGCTACACCTTC
CDR3: CASSIGVGTGYGYTF

V: TRBV7-2
D: TRBD1
J: TRBJ1-5
size: NA
DNA: TGTGCCAGCAGCTTAGGGACAGGGAACAATCAGCCCCAGCATTTT
CDR3: CASSLGTGNNQPQHF

V: TRBV28
D: NA
J: TRBJ1-4
size: NA
DNA: TGTGCCAGCACCCAAACCTACAGGGAAAAACTGTTTTTT
CDR3: CASTQTYREKLFF

V: TRBV19
D: NA
J: TRBJ2-7
size: NA
DNA: TGTGCCAGTAGTATAGGGGGGAGAGGACCCTACGAGCAGTACTTC
CDR3: CASSIGGRGPYEQYF

V: TRBV28
D: TRBD2
J: TRBJ2-1
size: NA
DNA: TGTGCCAGCAGGGCTAGCGGGAGGGATGAGCAGTTCTTC
CDR3: CASRASGRDEQFF

V: TRBV5-1
D: TRBD1
J: TRBJ2-5
size: NA
DNA: TGCGCCAGCAGCTCGGGGACAGGGAAACAAGAGACCCAGTACTTC
CDR3: CASSSGTGKQETQYF

V: TRBV19
D: TRBD2
J: TRBJ2-3
size: NA
DNA: TGTGCCAGTTCTCTTGGCGGGAGGGCCGCAGATACGCAGTATTTT
CDR3: CASSLGGRAADTQYF

V: TRBV6-5
D: NA
J: TRBJ2-7
size: NA
DNA: TGTGCCAGCAGTTATCTTGACGAGCAGTACTTC
CDR3: CASSYLDEQYF

V: TRBV10-3
D: NA
J: TRBJ2-7
size: NA
DNA: TGTGCCATCAGTGAGGTCTCGGAAGCCTACGAGCAGTACTTC
CDR3: CAISEVSEAYEQYF

V: TRBV7-9
D: NA
J: TRBJ2-7
size: NA
DNA: TGTGCCAGCAGCTTAAGTTTACGGGATATGTCCTACGAGCAGTACTTC
CDR3: CASSLSLRDMSYEQYF

V: TRBV5-1
D: TRBD2
J: TRBJ2-7
size: NA
DNA: TGCGCCAGCAGCGGGGGGACTAGTACGTACGAGCAGTACTTC
CDR3: CASSGGTSTYEQYF

V: TRBV2
D: NA
J: TRBJ2-2
size: NA
DNA: TGTGCCAGCAGTGTATATGGCCCTGGAACCGGGGAGCTGTTTTTT
CDR3: CASSVYGPGTGELFF

V: TRBV7-9
D: TRBD2
J: TRBJ2-5
size: NA
DNA: TGTGCCAGCAGCTTCACGGGGGGAATAGAGACCCAGTACTTC
CDR3: CASSFTGGIETQYF

V: TRBV6-5
D: TRBD2
J: TRBJ2-5
size: once
DNA: TGTGCCAGCAGTTACTCTGCTAGCGGGATAGAGACCCAGTACTTC
CDR3: CASSYSASGIETQYF

V: TRBV27
D: NA
J: TRBJ1-1
size: NA
DNA: TGTGCCAGCAGGACTGGGAGGAACACTGAAGCTTTCTTT
CDR3: CASRTGRNTEAFF

V: TRBV5-1
D: NA
J: TRBJ2-5
size: NA
DNA: TGCGCCAGCAGCTTGCTAACCCAAGAGACCCAGTACTTC
CDR3: CASSLLTQETQYF

V: TRBV7-9
D: NA
J: TRBJ2-7
size: NA
DNA: TGTGCCAGCAGCTTAGCGAGGCTCGAGGAGCAGTACTTC
CDR3: CASSLARLEEQYF

V: TRBV5-4
D: NA
J: TRBJ2-1
size: NA
DNA: TGTGCCAGCAGGATCCAGCAACCGGGGGACAATGAGCAGTTCTTC
CDR3: CASRIQQPGDNEQFF

V: TRBV4-3
D: TRBD2
J: TRBJ2-7
size: NA
DNA: TGCGCCAGCAGCCAAGAGGTAAGCGGTCCAGCGGGAAGCTCCTACGAGCAGTACTTC
CDR3: CASSQEVSGPAGSSYEQYF

V: TRBV5-3
D: NA
J: TRBJ2-2
size: once
DNA: TGTGCCAGAGATAGGACGGATGAGGTTGCGGACACCGGGGAGCTGTTTTTT
CDR3: CARDRTDEVADTGELFF

V: TRBV6-6
D: NA
J: TRBJ2-7
size: few
DNA: TGTGCCAGCAGCCGGGACCTGACGACCTACGAGCAGTACTTC
CDR3: CASSRDLTTYEQYF

V: TRBV18
D: NA
J: TRBJ2-7
size: once
DNA: TGTGCCAGCTCACCTCGGGAGTACGAGCAGTACTTC
CDR3: CASSPREYEQYF

V: TRBV9
D: NA
J: TRBJ1-4
size: NA
DNA: TGTGCCAGCAGCCCCCAGGTGTCTAATGAAAAACTGTTTTTT
CDR3: CASSPQVSNEKLFF

V: TRBV27
D: TRBD2
J: TRBJ2-1
size: NA
DNA: TGTGCCAGCAGTCCCGAGGGTAGCGGGGGCCCCTACAATGAGCAGTTCTTC
CDR3: CASSPEGSGGPYNEQFF

V: TRBV21-1
D: NA
J: TRBJ2-7
size: NA
DNA: TGTGCCAGCAGCAAAGAAGGCTACGAGCAGTACTTC
CDR3: CASSKEGYEQYF

V: TRBV11-3
D: NA
J: TRBJ2-2
size: NA
DNA: TGTGCCAGCAGCCTGAGGACGGACGGGGTGGGAACCGGGGAGCTGTTTTTT
CDR3: CASSLRTDGVGTGELFF

V: TRBV6-5
D: TRBD1
J: TRBJ1-1
size: NA
DNA: TGTGCCAGCAGCCGCGACAGGGATAACACTGAAGCTTTCTTT
CDR3: CASSRDRDNTEAFF

V: TRBV19
D: TRBD2
J: TRBJ2-7
size: once
DNA: TGTGCCAGTAGTATGAGGGAAGCGGGAGGCGCCTACGAGCAGTACTTC
CDR3: CASSMREAGGAYEQYF

V: TRBV29-1
D: TRBD1
J: TRBJ1-1
size: NA
DNA: TGCAGCGTTGCCCGACAGGGGGCGGCTGAAGCTTTCTTT
CDR3: CSVARQGAAEAFF

V: TRBV11-2
D: NA
J: TRBJ2-5
size: once
DNA: TGTGCCAGCAGCTTAGTGTCTAGCGAACCGTACTTC
CDR3: CASSLVSSEPYF

V: TRBV19
D: NA
J: TRBJ2-3
size: NA
DNA: TGTGCCAGTAGTACCCCCCTAGCTACAGGACGGACAGATACGCAGTATTTT
CDR3: CASSTPLATGRTDTQYF

V: TRBV5-4
D: NA
J: TRBJ2-3
size: NA
DNA: TGTGCCAGCACCACCCCCCGTTCAGATACGCAGTATTTT
CDR3: CASTTPRSDTQYF

V: TRBV4-3
D: TRBD1
J: TRBJ2-1
size: NA
DNA: TGCGCCAGCAGCCATTTGGGACAGGGATACAATGAGCAGTTCTTC
CDR3: CASSHLGQGYNEQFF

V: TRBV11-2
D: TRBD2
J: TRBJ2-2
size: NA
DNA: TGTGCCAGCAGCTCCGGACTAGCGGGCACCGGGGAGCTGTTTTTT
CDR3: CASSSGLAGTGELFF

V: TRBV7-9
D: TRBD1
J: TRBJ1-1
size: NA
DNA: TGTGCCAGCAGCGATGACAGGGGGCCGGCTGAAGCTTTCTTT
CDR3: CASSDDRGPAEAFF

V: TRBV5-1
D: TRBD1
J: TRBJ1-2
size: NA
DNA: TGCGCCAGCAGCGCGGACCAGGGACAGCTGGGTCATACGTTGGGAGGCTACACCTTC
CDR3: CASSADQGQLGHTLGGYTF

V: TRBV5-1
D: NA
J: TRBJ1-1
size: NA
DNA: TGCGCCAGCAGCTTGGGTGGCCCGCCGAACACTGAAGCTTTCTTT
CDR3: CASSLGGPPNTEAFF